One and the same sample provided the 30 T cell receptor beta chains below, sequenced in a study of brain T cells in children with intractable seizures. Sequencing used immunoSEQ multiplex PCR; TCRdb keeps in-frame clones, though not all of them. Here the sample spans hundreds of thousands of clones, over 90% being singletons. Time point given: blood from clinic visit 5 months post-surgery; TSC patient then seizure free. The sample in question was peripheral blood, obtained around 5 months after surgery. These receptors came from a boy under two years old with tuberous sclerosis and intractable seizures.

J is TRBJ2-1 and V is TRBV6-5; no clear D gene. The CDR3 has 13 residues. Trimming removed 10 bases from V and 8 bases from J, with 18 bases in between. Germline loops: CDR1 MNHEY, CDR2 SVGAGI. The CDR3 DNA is TGTGCCACTCAGATCAACGGCGCCGATGAGCAGTTCTTC. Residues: CATQINGADEQFF.

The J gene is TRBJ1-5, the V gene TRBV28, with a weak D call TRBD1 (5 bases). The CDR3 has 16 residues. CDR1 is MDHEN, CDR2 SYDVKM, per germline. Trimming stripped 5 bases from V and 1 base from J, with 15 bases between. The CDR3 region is CASSDLRVGSNQPQHF. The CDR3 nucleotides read TGTGCCAGCAGTGATCTCAGGGTAGGGAGCAATCAGCCCCAGCATTTT.

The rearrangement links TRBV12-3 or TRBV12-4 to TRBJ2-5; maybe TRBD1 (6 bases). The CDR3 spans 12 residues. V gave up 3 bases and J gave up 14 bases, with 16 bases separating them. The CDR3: CASSFATGHIYF. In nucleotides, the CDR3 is TGTGCCAGCAGTTTTGCAACGGGACACATATACTTC.

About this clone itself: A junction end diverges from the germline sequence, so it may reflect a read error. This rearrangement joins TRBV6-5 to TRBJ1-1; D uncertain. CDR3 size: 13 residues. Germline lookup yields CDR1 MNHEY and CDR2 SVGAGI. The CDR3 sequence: CTSSPKKEAEAFF. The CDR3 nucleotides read TGTACCAGCAGTCCCAAAAAAGAGGCTGAAGCTTTCTTT.

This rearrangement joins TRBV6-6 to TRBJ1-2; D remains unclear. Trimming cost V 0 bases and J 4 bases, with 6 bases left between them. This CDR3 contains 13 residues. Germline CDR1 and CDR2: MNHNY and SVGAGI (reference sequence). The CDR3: CASSYSSSYGYTF. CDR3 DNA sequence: TGTGCCAGCAGTTACTCGAGCAGCTATGGCTACACCTTC.

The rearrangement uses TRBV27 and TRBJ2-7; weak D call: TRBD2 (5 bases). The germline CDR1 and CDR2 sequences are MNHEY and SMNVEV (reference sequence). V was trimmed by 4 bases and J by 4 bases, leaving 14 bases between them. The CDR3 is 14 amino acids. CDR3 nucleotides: TGTGCCAGCAGTTACTCAGACGGGGATTACGAGCAGTACTTC. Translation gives CASSYSDGDYEQYF.

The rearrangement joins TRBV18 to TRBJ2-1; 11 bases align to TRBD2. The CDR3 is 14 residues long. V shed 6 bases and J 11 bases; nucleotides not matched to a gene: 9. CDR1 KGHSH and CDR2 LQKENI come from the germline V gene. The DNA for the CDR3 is TGTGCCAGCTCGCGGGTAGCGGGGGGGCCAAAGCAGTTCTTC. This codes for CASSRVAGGPKQFF.

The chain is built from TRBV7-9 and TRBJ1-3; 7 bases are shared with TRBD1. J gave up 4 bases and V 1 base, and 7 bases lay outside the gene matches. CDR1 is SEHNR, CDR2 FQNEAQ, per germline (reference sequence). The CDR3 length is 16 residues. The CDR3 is CASSLGGQASGNTIYF. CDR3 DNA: TGTGCCAGCAGCTTAGGTGGACAGGCCTCCGGAAACACCATATATTTT.

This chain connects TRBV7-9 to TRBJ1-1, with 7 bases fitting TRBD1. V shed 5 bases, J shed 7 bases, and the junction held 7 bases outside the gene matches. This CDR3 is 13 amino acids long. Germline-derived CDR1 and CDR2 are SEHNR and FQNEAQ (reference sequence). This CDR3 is CASSLSGTVEAFF. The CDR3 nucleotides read TGTGCCAGCAGCCTATCCGGGACAGTTGAAGCTTTCTTT.

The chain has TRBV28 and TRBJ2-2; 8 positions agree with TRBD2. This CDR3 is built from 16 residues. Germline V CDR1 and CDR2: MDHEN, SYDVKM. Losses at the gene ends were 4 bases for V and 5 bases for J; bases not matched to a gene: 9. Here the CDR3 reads CASSSPGLGSTGELFF. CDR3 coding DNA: TGTGCCAGCAGTTCACCGGGACTAGGGTCGACCGGGGAGCTGTTTTTT.

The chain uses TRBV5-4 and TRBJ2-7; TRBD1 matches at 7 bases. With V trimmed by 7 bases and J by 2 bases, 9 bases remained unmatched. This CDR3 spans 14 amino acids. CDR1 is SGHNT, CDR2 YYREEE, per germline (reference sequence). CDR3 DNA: TGTGCCAGCTCGCCGGGACAGAGACCCTACGAGCAGTACTTC. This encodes CASSPGQRPYEQYF.

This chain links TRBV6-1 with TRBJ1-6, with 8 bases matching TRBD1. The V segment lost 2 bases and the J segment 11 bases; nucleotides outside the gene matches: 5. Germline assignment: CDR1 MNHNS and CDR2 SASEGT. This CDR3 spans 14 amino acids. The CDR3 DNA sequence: TGTGCCAGCAGTGAACGACAGGGGATTGCACCCCTCCACTTT. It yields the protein CASSERQGIAPLHF.

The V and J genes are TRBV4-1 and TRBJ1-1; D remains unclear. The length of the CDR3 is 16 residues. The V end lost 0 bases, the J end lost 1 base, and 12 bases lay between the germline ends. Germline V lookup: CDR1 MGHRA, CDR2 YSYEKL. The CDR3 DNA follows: TGCGCCAGCAGCCAAGAAGCCCTGGGAGGGAACACTGAAGCTTTCTTT. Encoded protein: CASSQEALGGNTEAFF.

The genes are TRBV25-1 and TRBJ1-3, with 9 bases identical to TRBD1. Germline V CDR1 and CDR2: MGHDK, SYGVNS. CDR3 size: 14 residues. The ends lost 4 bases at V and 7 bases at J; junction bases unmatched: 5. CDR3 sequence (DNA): TGTGCCAGCAGTGGCGGGACAGGGTGGAACACCATATATTTT. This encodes CASSGGTGWNTIYF.

CDR3 protein: CASGPGLAGGRPREQFF. In DNA, the CDR3 is TGTGCCAGCGGTCCGGGACTAGCGGGGGGGCGACCTAGGGAGCAGTTCTTC. V gene TRBV6-6 combines with J gene TRBJ2-1; 16 bases line up with TRBD2. Looked up from germline, CDR1 is MNHNY and CDR2 is SVGAGI (reference sequence). V was clipped by 8 bases and J by 10 bases; unmatched bases: 14. The CDR3 totals 17 residues.

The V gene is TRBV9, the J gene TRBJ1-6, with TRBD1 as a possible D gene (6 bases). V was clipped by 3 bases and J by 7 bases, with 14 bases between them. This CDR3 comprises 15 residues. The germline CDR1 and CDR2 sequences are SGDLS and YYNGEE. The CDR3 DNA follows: TGTGCCAGCAGCGCCCAGGGACATCGAAATTCACCCCTCCACTTT. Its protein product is CASSAQGHRNSPLHF.

DNA for the CDR3: TGTGCCAGTAGCGACAGGGCCTACGAGCAGTACTTC. Translation gives CASSDRAYEQYF. The V and J genes are TRBV19 and TRBJ2-7; TRBD1 matches 7 bases. The V gene's germline CDR1 is LNHDA and CDR2 SQIVND (reference sequence). This CDR3 region has 12 residues. The V and J ends lost 6 bases and 2 bases, in that order; junction bases with no gene match: 1.

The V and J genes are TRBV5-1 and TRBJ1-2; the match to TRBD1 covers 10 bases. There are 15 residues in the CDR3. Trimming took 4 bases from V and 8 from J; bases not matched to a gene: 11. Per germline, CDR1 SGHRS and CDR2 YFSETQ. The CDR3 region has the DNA TGCGCCAGCAGCCCTGGCGGGACAGGGGCCGGGGGCTACACCTTC. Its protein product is CASSPGGTGAGGYTF.

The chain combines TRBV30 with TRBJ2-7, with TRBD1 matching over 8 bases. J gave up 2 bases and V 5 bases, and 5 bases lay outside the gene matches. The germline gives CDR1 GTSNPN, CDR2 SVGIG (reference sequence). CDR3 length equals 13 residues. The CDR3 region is CAWGQGATYEQYF. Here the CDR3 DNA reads TGTGCCTGGGGACAGGGTGCCACCTACGAGCAGTACTTC.

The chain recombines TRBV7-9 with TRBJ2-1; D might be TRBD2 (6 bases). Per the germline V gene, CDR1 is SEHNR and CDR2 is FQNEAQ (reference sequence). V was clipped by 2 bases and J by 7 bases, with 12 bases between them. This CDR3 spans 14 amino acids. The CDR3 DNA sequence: TGTGCCAGCAGCTTACCGGAGACTAGAAATGAGCAGTTCTTC. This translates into CASSLPETRNEQFF.

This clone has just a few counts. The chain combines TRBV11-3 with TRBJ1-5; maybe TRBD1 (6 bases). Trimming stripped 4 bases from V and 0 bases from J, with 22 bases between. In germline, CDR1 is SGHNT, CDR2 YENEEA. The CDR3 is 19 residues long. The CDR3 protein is CASSSHPERDKYSNQPQHF. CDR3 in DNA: TGTGCCAGCAGCTCCCACCCCGAGCGGGACAAGTATAGCAATCAGCCCCAGCATTTT.

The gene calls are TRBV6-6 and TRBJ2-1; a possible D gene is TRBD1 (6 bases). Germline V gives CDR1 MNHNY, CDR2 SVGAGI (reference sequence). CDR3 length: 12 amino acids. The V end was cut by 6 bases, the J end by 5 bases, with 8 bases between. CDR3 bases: TGTGCCAGCAGCAGGGGAGACAATGAGCAGTTCTTC. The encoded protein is CASSRGDNEQFF.

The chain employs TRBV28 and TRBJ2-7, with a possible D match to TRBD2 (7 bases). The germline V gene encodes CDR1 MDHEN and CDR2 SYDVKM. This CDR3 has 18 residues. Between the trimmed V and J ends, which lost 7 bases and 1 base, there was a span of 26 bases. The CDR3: CASITGGAGARGSYEQYF. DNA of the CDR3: TGTGCCAGCATCACGGGGGGCGCGGGAGCTAGGGGTTCCTACGAGCAGTACTTC.

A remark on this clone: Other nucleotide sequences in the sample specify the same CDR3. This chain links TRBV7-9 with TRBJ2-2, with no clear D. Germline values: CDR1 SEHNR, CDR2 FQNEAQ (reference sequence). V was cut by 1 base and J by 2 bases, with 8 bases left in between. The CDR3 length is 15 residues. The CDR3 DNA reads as TGTGCCAGCAGCTTAGGGACGGCCAACACCGGGGAGCTGTTTTTT. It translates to CASSLGTANTGELFF.

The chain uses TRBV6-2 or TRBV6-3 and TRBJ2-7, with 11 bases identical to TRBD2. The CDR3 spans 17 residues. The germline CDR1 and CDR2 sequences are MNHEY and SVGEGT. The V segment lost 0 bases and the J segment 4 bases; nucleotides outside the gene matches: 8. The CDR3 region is CASSYSRGASGRYEQYF. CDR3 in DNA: TGTGCCAGCAGTTACTCGAGAGGGGCTAGCGGGAGGTACGAGCAGTACTTC.

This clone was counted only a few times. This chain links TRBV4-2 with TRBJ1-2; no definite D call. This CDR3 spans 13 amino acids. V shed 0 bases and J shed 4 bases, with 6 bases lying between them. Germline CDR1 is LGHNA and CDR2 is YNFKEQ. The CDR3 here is CASSQDSSYGYTF. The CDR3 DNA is TGTGCCAGCAGCCAAGACAGTTCCTATGGCTACACCTTC.

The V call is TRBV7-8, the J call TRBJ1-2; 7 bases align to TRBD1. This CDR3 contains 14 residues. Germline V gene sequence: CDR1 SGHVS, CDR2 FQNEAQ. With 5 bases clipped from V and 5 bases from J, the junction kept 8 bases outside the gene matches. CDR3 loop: CASSIDRAGYGYTF. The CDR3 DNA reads TGTGCCAGCAGCATAGACAGGGCCGGGTATGGCTACACCTTC.

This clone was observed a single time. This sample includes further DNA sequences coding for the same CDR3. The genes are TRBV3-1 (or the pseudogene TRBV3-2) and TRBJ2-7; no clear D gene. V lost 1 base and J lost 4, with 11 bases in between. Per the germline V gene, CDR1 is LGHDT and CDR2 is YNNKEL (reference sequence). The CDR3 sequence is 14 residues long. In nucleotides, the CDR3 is TGTGCCAGCAGCCAAGGTCCGGGCGGATACGAGCAGTACTTC. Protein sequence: CASSQGPGGYEQYF.

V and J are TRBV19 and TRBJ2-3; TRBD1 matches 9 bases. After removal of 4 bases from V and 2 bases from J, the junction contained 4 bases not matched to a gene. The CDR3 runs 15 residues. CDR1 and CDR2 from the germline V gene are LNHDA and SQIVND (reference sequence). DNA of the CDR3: TGTGCCAGTAGTAGCAGGGACAGGGTCACAGATACGCAGTATTTT. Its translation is CASSSRDRVTDTQYF.

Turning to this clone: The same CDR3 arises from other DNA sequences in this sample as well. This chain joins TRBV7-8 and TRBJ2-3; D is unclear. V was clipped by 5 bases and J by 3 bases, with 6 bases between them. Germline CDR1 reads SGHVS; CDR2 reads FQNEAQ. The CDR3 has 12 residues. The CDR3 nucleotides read TGTGCCAGCAGCCTCCGAACAGATACGCAGTATTTT. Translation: CASSLRTDTQYF.